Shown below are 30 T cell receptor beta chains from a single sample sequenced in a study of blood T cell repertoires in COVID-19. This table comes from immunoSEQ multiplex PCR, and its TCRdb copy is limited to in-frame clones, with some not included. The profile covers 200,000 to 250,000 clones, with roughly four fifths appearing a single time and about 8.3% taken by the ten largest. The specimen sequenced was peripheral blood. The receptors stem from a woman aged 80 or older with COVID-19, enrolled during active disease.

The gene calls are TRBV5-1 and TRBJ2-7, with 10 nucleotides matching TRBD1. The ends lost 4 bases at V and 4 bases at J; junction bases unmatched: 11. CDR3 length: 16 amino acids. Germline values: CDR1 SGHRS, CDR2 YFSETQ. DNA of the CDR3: TGCGCCAGCAGCACAGGAAGCCAGGGACAGGGGTACGAGCAGTACTTC. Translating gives CASSTGSQGQGYEQYF.

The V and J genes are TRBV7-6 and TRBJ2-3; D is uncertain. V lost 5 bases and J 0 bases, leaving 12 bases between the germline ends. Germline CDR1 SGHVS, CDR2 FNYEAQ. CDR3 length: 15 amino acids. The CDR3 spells CASSPGIASTDTQYF. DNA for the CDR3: TGTGCCAGCAGCCCGGGTATAGCTAGCACAGATACGCAGTATTTT.

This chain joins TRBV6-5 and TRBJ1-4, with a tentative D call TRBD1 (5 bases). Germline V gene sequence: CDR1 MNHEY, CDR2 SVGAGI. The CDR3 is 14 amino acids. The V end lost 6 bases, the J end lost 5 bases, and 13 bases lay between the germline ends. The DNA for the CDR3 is TGTGCCAGCAGAGAGACAGCCGCCAATGAAAAACTGTTTTTT. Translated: CASRETAANEKLFF.

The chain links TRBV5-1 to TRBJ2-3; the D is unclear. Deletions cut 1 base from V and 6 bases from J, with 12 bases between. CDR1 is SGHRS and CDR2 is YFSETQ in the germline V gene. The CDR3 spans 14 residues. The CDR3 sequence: CASSLTGFTDTQYF. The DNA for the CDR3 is TGCGCCAGCAGCTTGACCGGGTTTACGGATACGCAGTATTTT.

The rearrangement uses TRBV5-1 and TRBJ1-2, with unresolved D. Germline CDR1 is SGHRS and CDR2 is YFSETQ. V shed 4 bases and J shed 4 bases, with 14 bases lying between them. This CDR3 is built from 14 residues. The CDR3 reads CASSPAAGTYGYTF. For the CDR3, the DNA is TGCGCCAGCAGCCCCGCTGCAGGCACCTATGGCTACACCTTC.

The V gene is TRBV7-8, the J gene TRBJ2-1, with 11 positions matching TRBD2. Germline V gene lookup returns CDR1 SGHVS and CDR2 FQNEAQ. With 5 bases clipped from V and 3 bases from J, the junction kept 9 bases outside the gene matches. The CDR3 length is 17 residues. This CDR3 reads CASSPLPGLAVYNEQFF. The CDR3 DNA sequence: TGTGCCAGCAGCCCATTACCGGGACTAGCGGTCTACAATGAGCAGTTCTTC.

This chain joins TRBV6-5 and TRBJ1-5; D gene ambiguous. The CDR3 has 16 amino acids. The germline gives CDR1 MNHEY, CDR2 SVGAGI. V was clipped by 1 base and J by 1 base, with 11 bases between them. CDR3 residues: CASSYWREESNQPQHF. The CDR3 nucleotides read TGTGCCAGCAGTTACTGGAGGGAAGAGAGCAATCAGCCCCAGCATTTT.

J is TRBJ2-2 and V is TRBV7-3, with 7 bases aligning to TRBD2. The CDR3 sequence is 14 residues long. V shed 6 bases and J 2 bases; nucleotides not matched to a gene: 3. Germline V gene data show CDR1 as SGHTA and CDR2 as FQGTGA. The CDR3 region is CASRPSGNTGELFF. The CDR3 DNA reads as TGTGCCAGCAGGCCTAGCGGAAACACCGGGGAGCTGTTTTTT. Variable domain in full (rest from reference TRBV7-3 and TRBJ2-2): GAGVSQTPSNKVTEKGKYVELRCDPISGHTALYWYRQSLGQGPEFLIYFQGTGAADDSGLPNDRFFAVRPEGSVSTLKIQRTERGDSAVYLCASRPSGNTGELFFGEGSRLTVL.

The CDR3 loop reads CASSIRPPGQSEETQYF. The CDR3 nucleotides are TGTGCCAGTAGTATCCGTCCTCCGGGACAGTCGGAAGAGACCCAGTACTTC. The chain has TRBV19 and TRBJ2-5; 7 bases match TRBD1. The V segment lost 3 bases and the J segment 3 bases; nucleotides outside the gene matches: 13. Germline V gene data show CDR1 as LNHDA and CDR2 as SQIVND (reference sequence). This CDR3 has 17 residues.

The CDR3 nucleotides read TGCGCCAGCAGCTTGGATAGCTCCTACAATGAGCAGTTCTTC. Translated, it gives CASSLDSSYNEQFF. The chain joins TRBV5-1 to TRBJ2-1, with no clear D. The CDR3 consists of 14 residues. V was shortened by 0 bases and J by 0 bases, with 4 bases between the two germline ends. The germline CDR1 and CDR2 sequences are SGHRS and YFSETQ.

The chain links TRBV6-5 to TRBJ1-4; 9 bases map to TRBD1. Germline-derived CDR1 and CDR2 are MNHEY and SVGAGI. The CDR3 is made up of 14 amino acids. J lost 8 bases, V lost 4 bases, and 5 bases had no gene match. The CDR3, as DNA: TGTGCCAGCAGTTTACAGGGGGCGAGGGAAAAACTGTTTTTT. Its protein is CASSLQGAREKLFF.

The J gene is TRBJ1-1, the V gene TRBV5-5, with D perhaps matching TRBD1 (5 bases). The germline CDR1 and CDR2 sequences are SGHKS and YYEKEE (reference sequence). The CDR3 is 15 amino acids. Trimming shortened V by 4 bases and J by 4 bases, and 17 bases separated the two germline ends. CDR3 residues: CASSRSGGRATEAFF. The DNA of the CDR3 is TGTGCCAGCAGCCGCAGTGGGGGGAGGGCCACTGAAGCTTTCTTT.

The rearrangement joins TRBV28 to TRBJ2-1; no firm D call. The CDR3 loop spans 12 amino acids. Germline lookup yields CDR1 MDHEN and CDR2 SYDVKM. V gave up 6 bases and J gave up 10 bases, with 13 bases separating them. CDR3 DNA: TGTGCCAGCAGCCACATCCAATGGGAGCAGTTCTTC. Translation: CASSHIQWEQFF.

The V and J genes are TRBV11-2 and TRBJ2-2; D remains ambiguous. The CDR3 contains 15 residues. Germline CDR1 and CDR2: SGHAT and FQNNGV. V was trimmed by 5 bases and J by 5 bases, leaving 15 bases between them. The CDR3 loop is CASSQTRKPTGELFF. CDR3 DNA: TGTGCCAGCAGCCAAACTCGTAAACCTACCGGGGAGCTGTTTTTT.

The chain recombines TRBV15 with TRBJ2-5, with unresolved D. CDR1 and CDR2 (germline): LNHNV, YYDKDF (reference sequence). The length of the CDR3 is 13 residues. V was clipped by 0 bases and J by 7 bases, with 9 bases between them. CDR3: CATSRDALGTQYF. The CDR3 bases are TGTGCCACCAGCAGAGATGCACTCGGGACCCAGTACTTC.

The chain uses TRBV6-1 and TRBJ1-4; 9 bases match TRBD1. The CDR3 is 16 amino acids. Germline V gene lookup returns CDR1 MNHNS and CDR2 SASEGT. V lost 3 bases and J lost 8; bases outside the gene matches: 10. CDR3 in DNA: TGTGCCAGCAGTGAGGGGTCAACAGGGGGCCAGGAAAAACTGTTTTTT. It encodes CASSEGSTGGQEKLFF.

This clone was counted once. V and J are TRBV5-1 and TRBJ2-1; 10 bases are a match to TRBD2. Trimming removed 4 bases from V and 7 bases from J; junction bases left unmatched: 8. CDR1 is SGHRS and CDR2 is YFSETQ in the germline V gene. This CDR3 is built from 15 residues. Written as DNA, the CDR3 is TGCGCCAGCAGCGGTGGACTAGCGGAGCCAAATGAGCAGTTCTTC. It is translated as CASSGGLAEPNEQFF. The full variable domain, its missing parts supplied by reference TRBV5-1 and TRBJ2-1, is KAGVTQTPRYLIKTRGQQVTLSCSPISGHRSVSWYQQTPGQGLQFLFEYFSETQRNKGNFPGRFSGRQFSNSRSEMNVSTLELGDSALYLCASSGGLAEPNEQFFGPGTRLTVL.

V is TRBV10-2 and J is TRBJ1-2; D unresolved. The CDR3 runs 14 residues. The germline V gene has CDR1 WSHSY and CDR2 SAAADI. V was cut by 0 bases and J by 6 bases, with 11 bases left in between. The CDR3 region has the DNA TGCGCCAGCAGTGAGTCAAACAGCTATAATGGCTACACCTTC. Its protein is CASSESNSYNGYTF.

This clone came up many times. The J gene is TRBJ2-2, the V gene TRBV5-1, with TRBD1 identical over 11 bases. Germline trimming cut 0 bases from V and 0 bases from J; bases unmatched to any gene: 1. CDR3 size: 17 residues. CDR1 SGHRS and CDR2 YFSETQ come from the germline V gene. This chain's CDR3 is CASSLGTGGANTGELFF. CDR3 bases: TGCGCCAGCAGCTTGGGGACAGGGGGCGCGAACACCGGGGAGCTGTTTTTT.

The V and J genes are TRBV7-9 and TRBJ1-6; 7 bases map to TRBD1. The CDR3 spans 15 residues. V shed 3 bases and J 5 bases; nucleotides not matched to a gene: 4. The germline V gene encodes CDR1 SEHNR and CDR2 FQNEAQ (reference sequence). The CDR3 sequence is CASSFSQGDNSPLHF. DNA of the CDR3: TGTGCCAGCAGCTTTTCCCAGGGGGATAATTCACCCCTCCACTTT.

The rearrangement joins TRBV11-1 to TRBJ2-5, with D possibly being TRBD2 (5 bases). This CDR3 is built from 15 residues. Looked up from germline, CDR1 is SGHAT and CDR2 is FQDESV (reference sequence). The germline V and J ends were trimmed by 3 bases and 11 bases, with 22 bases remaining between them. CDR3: CASSLRPRSVGEQYF. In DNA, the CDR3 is TGTGCCAGCAGCTTGCGACCCCGAAGCGTCGGGGAGCAGTACTTC.

CDR3 DNA: TGTGCCACCAGTGCAGGGTATGGCTACACCTTC. Residues: CATSAGYGYTF. The chain employs TRBV24-1 and TRBJ1-2, with D perhaps TRBD1 (5 bases). Germline CDR1 reads KGHDR; CDR2 reads SFDVKD. The ends were cut back, 5 bases at V and 5 bases at J, with 5 bases in the middle. The CDR3 spans 11 residues.

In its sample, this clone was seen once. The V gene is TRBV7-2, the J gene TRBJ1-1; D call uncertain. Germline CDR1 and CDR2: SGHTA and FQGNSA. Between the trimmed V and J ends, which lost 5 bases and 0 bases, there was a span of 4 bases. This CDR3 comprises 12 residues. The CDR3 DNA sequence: TGTGCCAGCAGCCAGATGAACACTGAAGCTTTCTTT. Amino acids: CASSQMNTEAFF.

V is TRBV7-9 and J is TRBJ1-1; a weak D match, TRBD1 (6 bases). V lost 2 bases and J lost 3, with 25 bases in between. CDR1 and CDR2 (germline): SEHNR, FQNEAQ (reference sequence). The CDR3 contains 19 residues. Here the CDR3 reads CASSLRLSWGQKGYTEAFF. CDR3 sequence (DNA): TGTGCCAGCAGCTTAAGACTTTCCTGGGGACAAAAAGGGTACACTGAAGCTTTCTTT.

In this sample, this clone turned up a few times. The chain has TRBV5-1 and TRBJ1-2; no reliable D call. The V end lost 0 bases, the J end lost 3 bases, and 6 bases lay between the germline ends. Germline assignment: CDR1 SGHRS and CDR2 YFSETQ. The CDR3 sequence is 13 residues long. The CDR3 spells CASSLGAHYGYTF. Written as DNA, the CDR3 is TGCGCCAGCAGCTTGGGGGCCCACTATGGCTACACCTTC.

The CDR3 DNA follows: TGCGCCAGCAGCTTGGCCTCGGGGTTGGCCACTGAAGCTTTCTTT. Its protein product is CASSLASGLATEAFF. This chain connects TRBV5-1 to TRBJ1-1; D unclear. Trimming left V 0 bases short and J 4 bases short, with 13 bases between. The CDR3 extends over 15 amino acids. The germline gives CDR1 SGHRS, CDR2 YFSETQ.

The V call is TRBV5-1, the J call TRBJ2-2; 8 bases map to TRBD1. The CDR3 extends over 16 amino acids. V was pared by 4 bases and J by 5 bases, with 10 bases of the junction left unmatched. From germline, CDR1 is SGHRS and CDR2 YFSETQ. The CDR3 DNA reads TGCGCCAGCAGCCGCGACGGACAGGGTGGGACCGGGGAGCTGTTTTTT. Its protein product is CASSRDGQGGTGELFF.

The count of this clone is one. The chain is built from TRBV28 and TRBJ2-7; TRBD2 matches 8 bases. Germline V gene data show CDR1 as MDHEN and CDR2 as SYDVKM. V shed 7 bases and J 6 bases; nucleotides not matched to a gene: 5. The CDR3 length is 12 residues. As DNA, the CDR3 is TGTGCCAGCACCATAGCGGGGCTCGAGCAGTACTTC. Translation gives CASTIAGLEQYF. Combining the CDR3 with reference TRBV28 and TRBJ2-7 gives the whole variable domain DVKVTQSSRYLVKRTGEKVFLECVQDMDHENMFWYRQDPGLGLRLIYFSYDVKMKEKGDIPEGYSVSREKKERFSLILESASTNQTSMYLCASTIAGLEQYFGPGTRLTVT.

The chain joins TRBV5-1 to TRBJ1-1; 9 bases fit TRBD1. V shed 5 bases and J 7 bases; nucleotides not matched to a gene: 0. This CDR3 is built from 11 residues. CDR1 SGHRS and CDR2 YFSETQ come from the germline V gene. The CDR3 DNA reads TGCGCCAGCAGGGGACAGGGTGAAGCTTTCTTT. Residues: CASRGQGEAFF.

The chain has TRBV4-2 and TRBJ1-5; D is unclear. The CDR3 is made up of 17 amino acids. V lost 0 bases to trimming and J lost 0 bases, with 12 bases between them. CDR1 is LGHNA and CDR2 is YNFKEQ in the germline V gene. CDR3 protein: CASSQDNSGYSNQPQHF. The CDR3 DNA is TGTGCCAGCAGCCAAGATAACAGCGGGTATAGCAATCAGCCCCAGCATTTT.